These 2 T cell receptor beta chains share one sample of origin, sequenced in a study of blood T cell repertoires in COVID-19. Clones were read by immunoSEQ multiplex PCR, and TCRdb kept only the in-frame ones, dropping some. The sample yields about 250,000 clones, 80% to 90% seen once. The sequenced material came from peripheral blood. Source of these receptors: a man older than 75 with acute or convalescent COVID-19.

This clone was seen more than once but under ten times. The chain recombines TRBV7-2 with TRBJ2-4, with a weak D call TRBD1 (6 bases). The ends were cut back, 4 bases at V and 0 bases at J, with 13 bases in the middle. CDR1 is SGHTA, CDR2 FQGNSA, per germline. This CDR3 is built from 16 residues. DNA for the CDR3: TGTGCCAGCAGCTACGGGACATTACTAGCCAAAAACATTCAGTACTTC. This codes for CASSYGTLLAKNIQYF.

This clone has just a few counts. In nucleotides, the CDR3 is TGCAGCGTTGAAGTGGGGACACTGGTCTACAATGAGCAGTTCTTC. Amino acids: CSVEVGTLVYNEQFF. The genes are TRBV29-1 and TRBJ2-1; possible D gene TRBD1, 6 bases. Germline lookup yields CDR1 SQVTM and CDR2 ANQGSEA. This CDR3 has 15 residues. Trimming stripped 1 base from V and 3 bases from J, with 13 bases between.